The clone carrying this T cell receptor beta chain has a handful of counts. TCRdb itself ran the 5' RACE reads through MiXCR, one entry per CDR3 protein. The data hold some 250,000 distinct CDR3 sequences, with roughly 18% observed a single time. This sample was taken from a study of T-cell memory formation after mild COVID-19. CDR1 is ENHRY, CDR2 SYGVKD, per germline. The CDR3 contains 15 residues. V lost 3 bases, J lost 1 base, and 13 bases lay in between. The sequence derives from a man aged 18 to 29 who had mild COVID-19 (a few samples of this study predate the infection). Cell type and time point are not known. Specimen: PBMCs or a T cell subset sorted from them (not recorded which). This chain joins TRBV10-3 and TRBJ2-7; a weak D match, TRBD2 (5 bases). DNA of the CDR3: TGTGCCATCAGTGATCCCAGGACGGGATCCTACGAGCAGTACGTC. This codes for CAISDPRTGSYEQYV.